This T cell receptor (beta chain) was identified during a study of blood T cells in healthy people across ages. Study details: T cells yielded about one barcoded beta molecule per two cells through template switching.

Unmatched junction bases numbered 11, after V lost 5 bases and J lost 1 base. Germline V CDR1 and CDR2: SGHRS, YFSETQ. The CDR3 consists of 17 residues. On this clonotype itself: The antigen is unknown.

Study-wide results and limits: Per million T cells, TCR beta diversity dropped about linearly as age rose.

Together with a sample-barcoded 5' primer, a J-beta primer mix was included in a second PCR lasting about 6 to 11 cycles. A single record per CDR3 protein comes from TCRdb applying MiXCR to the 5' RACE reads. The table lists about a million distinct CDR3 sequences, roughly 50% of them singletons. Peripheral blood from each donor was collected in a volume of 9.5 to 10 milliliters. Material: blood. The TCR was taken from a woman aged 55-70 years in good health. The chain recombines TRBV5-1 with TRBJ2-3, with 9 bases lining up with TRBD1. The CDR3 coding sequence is TGCGCCAGCAGAAAGGGACAGGGAGGTCGTGGCACAGATACGCAGTATTTT. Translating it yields CASRKGQGGRGTDTQYF.